What follows describes a single TCR beta chain. This clonotype was seen once. The antigen it binds to is not known. The input lacks base qualities; no much larger clone sits a single base away. A lone read is weak support. These data come from a study of T cell repertoires in cytomegalovirus infection (dated by TCRdb to between 2018 and 2021). For the study in its entirety: Donor HLA type was relevant to the analysis, as public TCR beta signatures indicated carriage of CMV infection together with the matching HLA type.

The paper's findings and limits, for the study overall: Cumulative frequency of public TCR beta family members discriminated carriers of CMV infection plus the relevant HLA type in this cohort and an independent 352-donor cohort. The ex vivo response was dominated by HLA-C-restricted CMV-specific TCR beta clonotypes, which also provided the single most frequent clonotype in two of eight donors.

V and J lose 0 bases and 7 bases, and a span of 19 bases separates them. The CDR3 starts with the cysteine, ends with the phenylalanine, and has 16 residues. Here the CDR3 DNA is all that survives: 48 bases in frame from base 1. CDR1 GTSNPN and CDR2 SVGIG are derived from the germline V gene (reference sequence). Instrument on record: Illumina HiSeq 1500. TCRdb reanalyzed the raw reads on its own, using fastp at Q25 for trimming and MiXCR for clone calling, and kept in-frame beta chains. Every distinct CDR3 protein forms one entry, paired with its most common genes and DNA. For this sample the table gives roughly 130,000 distinct CDR3 sequences, of which roughly a quarter were detected only once. 34% of the sample rests with the top ten.

This clonotype originated in a human donor in good health (CMV status not recorded). Some clones in this sample may be carry-over from other donors' samples. The sequence is built from TRBV30 and TRBJ2-1; possibly the D gene is TRBD2, per 6 matching bases. Sequences were obtained from PBMCs, sequenced either directly or after in vitro stimulation (not recorded which). The nucleotide sequence reads TGTGCCTGGAGTGTGAAAGGCGGGAAGTGGGGTAATGAGCAGTTCTTC. Translation gives CAWSVKGGKWGNEQFF.